This record looks at one T cell receptor (beta chain) sequence and its context. The antigen is undetermined. The data originate from a study of identical twins. Study-level findings and limits: Some out-of-frame alpha sequences were shared by twins, and these showed excess low generation probability. Beta clonotypes that were abundant in cord blood contained fewer insertions, a pattern absent from memory repertoires. Rather than following the same donors, the conclusions depended on cross-sectional statistical analysis.

The CDR3 covers 11 residues. Germline-derived CDR1 and CDR2 are SGHKS and YYEKEE (reference sequence). The V gene lost 3 bases and the J gene lost 3 bases, with 4 bases spanning the gap. TCRdb independently ran MiXCR on the 5' RACE reads; one entry per CDR3 protein. The sample shows 500,000 to 650,000 distinct CDR3 sequences, more than 20% of them seen only once. This sample was also put to use in a study of yellow fever vaccine responses in identical twins.

This clonotype was obtained from a young woman in good health. The chain couples TRBV5-5 to TRBJ2-7; D is uncertain. The source material was CD4+ T cells sorted from blood. CDR3 sequence (DNA): TGTGCCAGCAGCTCTGTCTACGAGCAGTACGTC. This encodes CASSSVYEQYV.